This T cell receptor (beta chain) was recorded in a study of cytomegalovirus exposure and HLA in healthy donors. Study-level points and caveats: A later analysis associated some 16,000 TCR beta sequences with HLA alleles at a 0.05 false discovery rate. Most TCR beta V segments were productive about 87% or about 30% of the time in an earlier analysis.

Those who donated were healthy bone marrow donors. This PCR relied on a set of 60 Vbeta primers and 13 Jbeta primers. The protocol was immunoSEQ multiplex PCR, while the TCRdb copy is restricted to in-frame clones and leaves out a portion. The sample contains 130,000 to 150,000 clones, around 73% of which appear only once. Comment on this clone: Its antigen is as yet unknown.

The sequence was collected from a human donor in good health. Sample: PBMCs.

The CDR3 coding sequence is TGTGCCAGCAGTTCGGCGGGGGTAGAGACCCAGTACTTC. It codes for CASSSAGVETQYF. This chain links TRBV28 with TRBJ2-5; 7 bases are a match to TRBD2. The J segment lost 4 bases and the V segment lost 4 bases, leaving 3 bases of the junction unmatched. The V gene's germline CDR1 is MDHEN and CDR2 SYDVKM. CDR3 length: 13 amino acids.